A single T cell receptor beta chain is shown here with its context. Its antigen is as yet unknown. PCR employed 60 Vbeta and 13 Jbeta primers. Generated by immunoSEQ multiplex PCR, the TCRdb table keeps only in-frame clones and is missing some. The table includes 70,000 to 100,000 clones, 75% to 90% detected once. These data originate in a study of cytomegalovirus exposure and HLA in healthy donors. At the level of the study: An analysis done earlier identified about 120 million unique TCR beta sequences from roughly 190 million T cells. Of over 350 genotyped donors, 81% grouped in the Caucasian-associated ancestry cluster. Notes on the study in general: According to a later analysis, donors in an Asian-associated ancestry cluster reportedly had fewer N-insertions than the roughly 720-donor mean. Some TCR beta chains (roughly 150 of them) were listed as cytomegalovirus-associated.

Specimen: PBMCs. The sequence was obtained from a man aged 45-60 years in good health and CMV-seropositive.

The CDR3 region is CASSRGQGVGNEQFF. The CDR3 DNA reads as TGTGCCAGCAGTCGGGGACAGGGGGTTGGTAATGAGCAGTTCTTC. This chain uses TRBV27 with TRBJ2-1; 11 positions match TRBD1. After removal of 5 bases from V and 7 bases from J, the junction contained 7 bases not matched to a gene. CDR1 and CDR2 from the germline V gene are MNHEY and SMNVEV (reference sequence). CDR3 length: 15 amino acids.